These T cell receptor beta chains were read from a single sample in a study of early T cells in non-severe SARS-CoV-2 infection. TCRdb re-called the 5' RACE reads through MiXCR, storing one row per CDR3 protein. The sample has roughly 58,000 distinct CDR3 sequences, around an eighth seen once. The source material was whole blood. These receptor sequences come from an adult who was a healthcare worker with PCR-confirmed SARS-CoV-2 infection or an uninfected control (not recorded which). The CDR3 runs from the conserved cysteine through the conserved F or W. A D gene is named only where the DNA matches it firmly. Only part of the rows carry a size: once, few, many, or a class if the clone is expanded.

.	13	TRBV11-2	TRBJ2-7	many	CASSLLPVGEQYF	TGTGCCAGCAGCCTTCTCCCCGTGGGAGAGCAGTACTTC
.	16	TRBV5-1	TRBJ1-1	many	CASSPQGPAMNTEAFF	TGCGCCAGCAGCCCCCAGGGACCAGCCATGAACACTGAAGCTTTCTTT
.	14	TRBV6-5	TRBJ1-1	.	CASSYGQGETEAFF	TGTGCCAGCAGTTACGGGCAGGGAGAGACTGAAGCTTTCTTT
.	13	TRBV20-1	TRBJ1-1	few	CSAPWVQGPEVFF	TGCAGTGCCCCTTGGGTCCAAGGACCTGAAGTTTTCTTT
.	12	TRBV18	TRBJ2-1	.	CASSLQGHEQFF	TGTGCCAGCTCATTACAGGGTCATGAGCAGTTCTTC
.	12	TRBV29-1	TRBJ1-3	few	CSVVAGGNTIYF	TGCAGCGTTGTGGCCGGCGGAAACACCATATATTTT
TRBD2	16	TRBV20-1	TRBJ2-7	.	CSARVYDGLAGNEQYF	TGCAGTGCTAGAGTCTACGATGGCCTAGCGGGGAACGAGCAGTACTTC
TRBD1	15	TRBV7-8	TRBJ2-2	.	CASRARQGPTGELFF	TGTGCCAGCAGAGCACGACAGGGCCCCACCGGGGAGCTGTTTTTT
.	13	TRBV9	TRBJ1-6	few	CASNMGNNSPLHF	TGTGCCAGCAATATGGGCAATAATTCACCCCTCCACTTT
TRBD2	17	TRBV27	TRBJ2-1	many	CASSRPSLAGGPYEQFF	TGTGCCAGCAGTCGACCCTCACTAGCGGGGGGGCCCTATGAGCAGTTCTTC
.	17	TRBV4-3	TRBJ1-5	.	CASSQDRAAGSNQPQHF	TGCGCCAGCAGCCAAGATCGTGCGGCCGGGAGCAATCAGCCCCAGCATTTT
TRBD2	16	TRBV6-6	TRBJ2-3	few	CASSRLAGGRADTQYF	TGTGCCAGCAGTCGCCTAGCGGGGGGGCGGGCAGATACGCAGTATTTT
.	16	TRBV6-6	TRBJ2-7	many	CASSYSKVTILREQYF	TGTGCCAGCAGTTACTCGAAGGTTACCATACTACGGGAGCAGTACTTC
.	15	TRBV5-1	TRBJ2-1	many	CASSSRTERYNEQFF	TGCGCCAGCAGCAGCCGGACTGAGCGCTACAATGAGCAGTTCTTC
.	14	TRBV12-3/TRBV12-4	TRBJ1-5	.	CASSLGAPNQPQHF	TGTGCCAGCAGTTTAGGGGCGCCGAATCAGCCCCAGCATTTT
TRBD1	14	TRBV20-1	TRBJ2-7	many	CSGVGQGMVREQYF	TGCAGTGGTGTGGGACAGGGCATGGTGAGGGAGCAGTACTTC
.	16	TRBV20-1	TRBJ1-1	few	CSARDMGHSEGTEAFF	TGCAGTGCTAGAGATATGGGTCACTCTGAGGGCACTGAAGCTTTCTTT
TRBD2	17	TRBV6-6	TRBJ2-2	few	CASSSGLAGLNTGELFF	TGTGCCAGCAGTTCCGGACTAGCGGGATTGAACACCGGGGAGCTGTTTTTT
.	14	TRBV27	TRBJ2-7	once	CASSSGGRLGEQYF	TGTGCCAGCAGTTCGGGGGGCCGACTGGGTGAGCAGTACTTC
.	16	TRBV9	TRBJ2-4	.	CASSPDPPRAKNIQYF	TGTGCCAGCAGCCCCGACCCCCCCCGGGCCAAAAACATTCAGTACTTC
.	14	TRBV5-4	TRBJ1-1	few	CASSWGRGNTEAFF	TGTGCCAGCAGCTGGGGACGGGGCAACACTGAAGCTTTCTTT
TRBD1	15	TRBV2	TRBJ2-1	.	CASSRRTGGNHEQFF	TGTGCCAGCAGCCGCCGGACAGGGGGTAACCATGAGCAGTTCTTC
.	10	TRBV20-1	TRBJ1-1	many	CSLRDTEAFF	TGCAGTCTTAGGGACACTGAAGCTTTCTTT
.	14	TRBV27	TRBJ1-1	many	CASSSSWVNTEAFF	TGTGCCAGCAGTTCATCCTGGGTGAACACTGAAGCTTTCTTT
TRBD2	15	TRBV6-4	TRBJ2-3	few	CASSDSAGGADTQYF	TGTGCCAGCAGTGACTCGGCGGGGGGGGCAGATACGCAGTATTTT
.	11	TRBV29-1	TRBJ2-5	.	CSVAWGETQYF	TGCAGCGTTGCCTGGGGAGAGACCCAGTACTTC
.	16	TRBV7-2	TRBJ2-5	few	CASSLLARGAQETQYF	TGTGCCAGCAGCTTATTGGCTCGGGGAGCCCAAGAGACCCAGTACTTC
.	15	TRBV5-1	TRBJ1-3	.	CASSLGQNSGNTIYF	TGCGCCAGCAGCTTGGGTCAGAACTCTGGAAACACCATATATTTT
TRBD1	17	TRBV5-1	TRBJ2-2	.	CASTPRDRVANTGELFF	TGCGCCAGCACCCCCCGGGACAGGGTAGCGAACACCGGGGAGCTGTTTTTT
TRBD2	20	TRBV7-2	TRBJ2-5	once	CASSSRTVPGLAGLQETQYF	TGTGCCAGCAGCTCCCGGACGGTACCGGGACTAGCGGGACTACAAGAGACCCAGTACTTC
.	15	TRBV5-6	TRBJ2-2	few	CASSLVARDTGELFF	TGTGCCAGCAGCTTGGTTGCCAGGGACACCGGGGAGCTGTTTTTT
.	12	TRBV29-1	TRBJ2-7	few	CSVAWQNYEQYF	TGCAGCGTTGCCTGGCAGAACTACGAGCAGTACTTC
.	13	TRBV29-1	TRBJ2-3	few	CSVETLAADTQYF	TGCAGCGTTGAAACACTAGCTGCAGATACGCAGTATTTT
TRBD1	14	TRBV20-1	TRBJ1-2	few	CSAARDRGGYGYTF	TGCAGTGCTGCAAGGGACAGGGGTGGATATGGCTACACCTTC
TRBD2	15	TRBV10-3	TRBJ2-3	.	CAIRMGLASTDTQYF	TGTGCCATCAGAATGGGACTAGCAAGCACAGATACGCAGTATTTT
TRBD1	18	TRBV29-1	TRBJ2-4	.	CSVVGPSGQGTAKNIQYF	TGCAGCGTTGTGGGTCCCTCCGGACAGGGGACGGCCAAAAACATTCAGTACTTC
TRBD1	15	TRBV5-6	TRBJ2-7	many	CASSRDRLSSYEQYF	TGTGCCAGCAGCAGGGACAGGCTAAGCTCCTACGAGCAGTACTTC
.	13	TRBV28	TRBJ2-7	many	CASSSSPFNEQYF	TGTGCCAGCAGTTCGAGTCCCTTTAACGAGCAGTACTTC
.	16	TRBV15	TRBJ2-5	many	CATSILWGGDTATQYF	TGTGCCACCAGCATACTGTGGGGAGGAGATACGGCGACCCAGTACTTC
.	13	TRBV2	TRBJ2-1	few	CASSELRGNEQFF	TGTGCCAGCAGTGAATTGAGGGGGAATGAGCAGTTCTTC
.	14	TRBV7-9	TRBJ2-5	few	CASSLAVGRETQYF	TGTGCCAGCAGCTTAGCAGTCGGGAGAGAGACCCAGTACTTC
TRBD1	17	TRBV30	TRBJ2-7	many	CAWSFGQGARGTYEQYF	TGTGCCTGGAGTTTTGGACAGGGAGCCCGGGGGACCTACGAGCAGTACTTC
.	11	TRBV10-3	TRBJ2-4	few	CASGGKNIQYF	TGTGCCTCCGGGGGCAAAAACATTCAGTACTTC
TRBD1	13	TRBV28	TRBJ1-2	.	CASLDRLNYGYTF	TGTGCCAGTCTGGACAGGCTTAACTATGGCTACACCTTC
.	12	TRBV2	TRBJ1-1	.	CASTGMNTEAIF	TGTGCCAGCACCGGAATGAACACTGAAGCTATCTTT
TRBD2	16	TRBV24-1	TRBJ2-1	.	CATSGGGLAGPNEQFF	TGTGCCACCAGTGGAGGGGGACTAGCGGGGCCGAATGAGCAGTTCTTC
.	10	TRBV2	TRBJ1-2	few	CASSVYDYTF	TGTGCCAGCAGTGTTTATGACTACACCTTC
TRBD2	16	TRBV5-1	TRBJ2-3	.	CASSLSSGFVTDTQYF	TGCGCCAGCAGCTTGTCTAGCGGGTTCGTCACAGATACGCAGTATTTT
.	12	TRBV6-5	TRBJ2-5	.	CASTSRRETQYF	TGTGCCAGCACTTCCCGGCGAGAGACCCAGTACTTC
TRBD2	16	TRBV7-8	TRBJ2-2	.	CASSLMDRRNTGGLFF	TGTGCCAGCAGCCTGATGGACCGACGAAATACGGGGGGGCTGTTTTTT
TRBD1	13	TRBV4-3	TRBJ2-3	few	CASSSHRGDTQYF	TGCGCCAGCAGCTCACACAGGGGGGATACGCAGTATTTT
.	15	TRBV12-3/TRBV12-4	TRBJ1-5	.	CASSLGSQGNQPQHF	TGTGCCAGCAGTTTAGGGTCACAGGGTAATCAGCCCCAGCATTTT
TRBD2	16	TRBV12-3/TRBV12-4	TRBJ2-5	.	CASSLTSGGPGETQYF	TGTGCCAGCAGTTTGACTAGCGGGGGGCCAGGGGAGACCCAGTACTTC
.	15	TRBV28	TRBJ1-5	many	CASSQYRSKNQPQHF	TGTGCCAGCAGTCAATATCGTTCAAAGAATCAGCCCCAGCATTTT
.	14	TRBV5-8	TRBJ2-5	.	CASSLAVTEETQYF	TGTGCCAGCAGCTTGGCCGTGACGGAAGAGACCCAGTACTTC